Presented here are 32 T cell receptor beta chains from one specimen sequenced in a study of a mutant IDH1 vaccine in newly diagnosed glioma. Their specific antigens are unknown. Time point: week 47, end of study. Every single dose of the vaccine, 300 ug of mutant IDH1 20-mer peptide, came with topical imiquimod. Clones were read by immunoSEQ multiplex PCR, and TCRdb kept only the in-frame ones, dropping some. The table lists tens of thousands of clones, approximately 75% of them singletons, with around 5% in the top ten. Sequenced material: PBMCs, taken from a glioma patient whose treatment included an IDH1 peptide vaccine. The source of these receptors is a man aged 45-65 years with glioma.

This clone was observed a few times. This sequence joins TRBV27 and TRBJ1-4; D is possibly TRBD1 (6 bases). The ends were cut back, 7 bases at V and 0 bases at J, with 12 bases in the middle. This CDR3 is 15 amino acids long. The germline V gene encodes CDR1 MNHEY and CDR2 SMNVEV (reference sequence). The CDR3 region has the DNA TGTGCCAGCACCGGAGGGGGAGCAACTAATGAAAAACTGTTTTTT. Amino acids: CASTGGGATNEKLFF.

V and J are TRBV27 and TRBJ1-4, with unresolved D. Trimming left V 8 bases short and J 0 bases short, with 10 bases between. The CDR3 totals 14 residues. The germline CDR1 and CDR2 sequences are MNHEY and SMNVEV (reference sequence). The CDR3 sequence is CASGRSATNEKLFF. CDR3 coding DNA: TGTGCCAGCGGGCGTTCGGCAACTAATGAAAAACTGTTTTTT.

The chain joins TRBV27 to TRBJ1-2; possibly TRBD1 for D (5 bases). CDR3 length: 13 residues. CDR1 MNHEY and CDR2 SMNVEV come from the germline V gene (reference sequence). V shed 3 bases and J shed 4 bases, with 9 bases lying between them. The CDR3 protein is CASSLGRAYGYTF. CDR3 sequence (DNA): TGTGCCAGCAGTTTGGGCAGGGCCTATGGCTACACCTTC.

The genes are TRBV7-6 and TRBJ1-1, with unresolved D. V was clipped by 5 bases and J by 1 base, with 8 bases between them. CDR3 length: 13 amino acids. Germline CDR1 is SGHVS and CDR2 is FNYEAQ. This CDR3 reads CASSATQNTEAFF. The CDR3 DNA follows: TGTGCCAGCAGCGCAACTCAGAACACTGAAGCTTTCTTT.

The chain combines TRBV28 with TRBJ1-2, with 9 bases lining up with TRBD1. Germline V gives CDR1 MDHEN, CDR2 SYDVKM. V lost 5 bases to trimming and J lost 2 bases; unmatched junction nucleotides: 6. The CDR3 loop spans 15 amino acids. The CDR3 spells CASSRIGQGNYGYTF. The CDR3 region has the DNA TGTGCCAGCAGTCGAATCGGACAGGGGAACTATGGCTACACCTTC.

V is TRBV29-1 and J is TRBJ1-2; 10 nucleotides agree with TRBD1. The CDR3 extends over 13 amino acids. CDR1 and CDR2 (germline): SQVTM, ANQGSEA. V lost 7 bases and J lost 7; bases outside the gene matches: 9. The CDR3 DNA sequence: TGCAGCGATCTGGACAGGGGGGCCCGTGGCTACACCTTC. This encodes CSDLDRGARGYTF.

The rearrangement links TRBV5-4 to TRBJ2-2; D is uncertain. The V end was cut by 1 base, the J end by 0 bases, with 7 bases between. Germline V gene sequence: CDR1 SGHNT, CDR2 YYREEE (reference sequence). The CDR3 runs to 15 residues. The chain's CDR3 is CASSLSASNTGELFF. Written as DNA, the CDR3 is TGTGCCAGCAGCTTGAGCGCTTCGAACACCGGGGAGCTGTTTTTT.

This rearrangement joins TRBV25-1 to TRBJ2-5; tentatively, D is TRBD1 (5 bases). The V gene lost 8 bases and the J gene lost 3 bases, with 13 bases spanning the gap. CDR3 length equals 13 residues. The germline CDR1 and CDR2 sequences are MGHDK and SYGVNS. DNA for the CDR3: TGTGCCAGCCAAGCACCGACAGAAGAGACCCAGTACTTC. Translated: CASQAPTEETQYF.

This chain uses TRBV5-4 with TRBJ2-7; no firm D call. The CDR3 totals 13 residues. V was shortened by 4 bases and J by 1 base, with 9 bases between the two germline ends. Germline V gene sequence: CDR1 SGHNT, CDR2 YYREEE (reference sequence). This chain's CDR3 is CASSVSPSYEQYF. The CDR3 DNA sequence: TGTGCCAGCAGCGTTTCTCCTTCCTACGAGCAGTACTTC.

This clone was counted only a few times. This chain joins TRBV5-4 and TRBJ1-2; 10 nucleotides agree with TRBD1. Per the germline V gene, CDR1 is SGHNT and CDR2 is YYREEE (reference sequence). V trimming: 4 bases; J trimming: 1 base; junction bases outside the gene matches: 10. This CDR3 spans 17 amino acids. The CDR3 nucleotides are TGTGCCAGCAGCGTTGGAGGCGGGACAGGGGTTAACTATGGCTACACCTTC. This gives the protein CASSVGGGTGVNYGYTF.

This clone occurred once. The J gene is TRBJ1-2, the V gene TRBV5-1; the D gene is possibly TRBD1 (5 bases). Per the germline V gene, CDR1 is SGHRS and CDR2 is YFSETQ. The CDR3 is 15 amino acids. V was trimmed by 4 bases and J by 4 bases, leaving 17 bases between them. The CDR3 here is CASSQGGEASYGYTF. DNA for the CDR3: TGCGCCAGCAGCCAGGGTGGGGAGGCGAGCTATGGCTACACCTTC.

The chain has TRBV6-1 and TRBJ2-7, with unresolved D. Germline V gene lookup returns CDR1 MNHNS and CDR2 SASEGT. V was cut by 2 bases and J by 3 bases, with 5 bases left in between. CDR3 size: 12 residues. CDR3 residues: CASSETSYEQYF. The CDR3 bases are TGTGCCAGCAGTGAAACGAGCTACGAGCAGTACTTC.

The V and J genes are TRBV6-1 and TRBJ2-2, with 8 bases aligning to TRBD2. This CDR3 is 12 amino acids long. The germline CDR1 and CDR2 sequences are MNHNS and SASEGT. V lost 9 bases, J lost 6 bases, and 3 bases stayed unmatched. CDR3 DNA sequence: TGTGCCAGTCCGGGAGGGGCCGGGGAGCTGTTTTTT. Residues: CASPGGAGELFF.

The J gene is TRBJ2-2, the V gene TRBV28; D not certain. The CDR3 extends over 15 amino acids. Trimming cost V 3 bases and J 4 bases, with 12 bases left between them. Germline CDR1 and CDR2: MDHEN and SYDVKM. This chain's CDR3 is CASSFLGLGTGELFF. CDR3 sequence (DNA): TGTGCCAGCAGTTTTTTGGGGTTGGGCACCGGGGAGCTGTTTTTT.

The chain is built from TRBV25-1 and TRBJ2-5, with TRBD2 identical over 11 bases. Germline V gene sequence: CDR1 MGHDK, CDR2 SYGVNS. With V trimmed by 6 bases and J by 5 bases, 8 bases remained unmatched. The CDR3 contains 15 residues. This CDR3 is CASRLAGVSGETQYF. CDR3 nucleotide sequence: TGTGCCAGCAGACTAGCGGGGGTTTCAGGGGAGACCCAGTACTTC.

The chain uses TRBV6-5 and TRBJ2-3, with 12 positions matching TRBD1. V was clipped by 6 bases and J by 2 bases; unmatched bases: 3. Germline CDR1 reads MNHEY; CDR2 reads SVGAGI. This CDR3 has 15 residues. CDR3 sequence (DNA): TGTGCCAGCAGCGGGACAGGGGGCATCACAGATACGCAGTATTTT. Translating it yields CASSGTGGITDTQYF.

The genes are TRBV2 and TRBJ1-4, with 9 bases matching TRBD1. Germline-derived CDR1 and CDR2 are SNHLY and FYNNEI. The CDR3 spans 13 residues. The junction had 3 bases not matched to a gene; V was cut back by 6 bases and J by 7 bases. CDR3 nucleotides: TGTGCCAGCAGCCCGACAGGGGGTGAAAAACTGTTTTTT. It is translated as CASSPTGGEKLFF.

The chain couples TRBV10-3 to TRBJ2-1, with D tentatively TRBD2 (7 bases). Germline CDR1 ENHRY, CDR2 SYGVKD. Trimming left V 7 bases short and J 2 bases short, with 12 bases between. This CDR3 region has 14 residues. The chain's CDR3 is CAINPGGPYNEQFF. The DNA of the CDR3 is TGTGCCATCAACCCGGGGGGCCCCTACAATGAGCAGTTCTTC.

In this sample, this clone turned up once. The chain uses TRBV30 and TRBJ2-3, with 9 bases fitting TRBD2. The germline CDR1 and CDR2 sequences are GTSNPN and SVGIG (reference sequence). Trimming cost V 5 bases and J 2 bases; bases outside gene matches: 2. The CDR3 spans 13 residues. The CDR3 protein is CAWRGGATDTQYF. The CDR3 coding sequence is TGTGCCTGGCGCGGGGGGGCCACAGATACGCAGTATTTT.

The V gene is TRBV11-2, the J gene TRBJ2-7, with TRBD1 matching over 9 bases. The germline gives CDR1 SGHAT, CDR2 FQNNGV. The CDR3 covers 15 residues. Losses at the gene ends were 5 bases for V and 3 bases for J; bases not matched to a gene: 8. This chain's CDR3 is CASSRTDRGIYEQYF. The CDR3 DNA is TGTGCCAGCAGCCGTACGGACAGGGGTATCTACGAGCAGTACTTC. The full variable domain, its missing parts supplied by reference TRBV11-2 and TRBJ2-7, is EAGVAQSPRYKIIEKRQSVAFWCNPISGHATLYWYQQILGQGPKLLIQFQNNGVVDDSQLPKDRFSAERLKGVDSTLKIQPAKLEDSAVYLCASSRTDRGIYEQYFGPGTRLTVT.

The chain is built from TRBV10-3 and TRBJ2-7; possibly TRBD2 for D (5 bases). Germline V CDR1 and CDR2: ENHRY, SYGVKD. The CDR3 length is 14 residues. Trimming took off 8 bases at V and 0 bases at J, with 14 bases between the two ends. Written as DNA, the CDR3 is TGTGCCATCGCCGCGGGTTCTAGCTCCTACGAGCAGTACTTC. It codes for CAIAAGSSSYEQYF.

The CDR3 nucleotides read TGTGCCTGGAATCATCACAGGGACGGGGGAGCCTACGAGCAGTACTTC. Amino acids: CAWNHHRDGGAYEQYF. The chain recombines TRBV30 with TRBJ2-7, with D tentatively TRBD1 or TRBD2 (6 bases each). Trimming stripped 4 bases from V and 2 bases from J, with 21 bases between. The CDR3 contains 16 residues. Germline CDR1 GTSNPN, CDR2 SVGIG (reference sequence).

V is TRBV6-1 and J is TRBJ1-2; possibly TRBD1 for D (5 bases). The V gene lost 6 bases and the J gene lost 4 bases, with 15 bases spanning the gap. Germline lookup yields CDR1 MNHNS and CDR2 SASEGT. The CDR3 runs 14 residues. As DNA, the CDR3 is TGTGCCAGCAGGCGGATAGACAGCTCCTATGGCTACACCTTC. Translation: CASRRIDSSYGYTF.

The rearrangement uses TRBV27 and TRBJ1-6; possible D gene TRBD1, 5 bases. V was pared by 4 bases and J by 0 bases, with 7 bases between. Germline-derived CDR1 and CDR2 are MNHEY and SMNVEV (reference sequence). This CDR3 is 15 amino acids long. CDR3 residues: CASSSRGSYNSPLHF. CDR3 in DNA: TGTGCCAGCAGTTCGAGGGGCTCCTATAATTCACCCCTCCACTTT.

The chain is built from TRBV1 and TRBJ1-2. TRBV1 is a pseudogene segment. The CDR3 runs 15 residues. The CDR3 bases are TGCACCAGCAGCCAAGACCCCGATACGGACTATGGCTACACCTTC. Residues: CTSSQDPDTDYGYTF.

This chain links TRBV18 with TRBJ2-7; D unresolved. The CDR3 runs to 12 residues. V lost 4 bases and J lost 4, with 8 bases in between. The germline CDR1 and CDR2 sequences are KGHSH and LQKENI. CDR3 in amino acids: CASSRGEYEQYF. Written as DNA, the CDR3 is TGTGCCAGCTCACGAGGAGAATACGAGCAGTACTTC.

The chain recombines TRBV7-9 with TRBJ2-1; weak D call: TRBD1 (6 bases). V lost 0 bases and J lost 8, with 14 bases in between. Germline assignment: CDR1 SEHNR and CDR2 FQNEAQ (reference sequence). The CDR3 has 15 residues. Here the CDR3 reads CASSLAGGGIDEQFF. In DNA, the CDR3 is TGTGCCAGCAGCTTAGCAGGGGGTGGTATAGATGAGCAGTTCTTC.

There are a few counts of this clone. V is TRBV18 and J is TRBJ1-1; D gene unclear. Trimming pared 6 bases from V and 1 base from J, leaving 12 bases between. This CDR3 region has 14 residues. Germline CDR1 reads KGHSH; CDR2 reads LQKENI. For the CDR3, the DNA is TGTGCCAGCTCGCCTGACGGCCAGAACACTGAAGCTTTCTTT. Translating it yields CASSPDGQNTEAFF.

This chain uses TRBV28 with TRBJ1-1; D is unclear. Trimming took off 6 bases at V and 4 bases at J, with 6 bases between the two ends. CDR3 length: 11 residues. Germline-derived CDR1 and CDR2 are MDHEN and SYDVKM. CDR3 in DNA: TGTGCCAGCAGACTACTCACTGAAGCTTTCTTT. Translated, it gives CASRLLTEAFF.

This clone was seen more than once but under ten times. This sequence joins TRBV27 and TRBJ1-1; possibly TRBD1 for D (5 bases). Deletions cut 5 bases from V and 4 bases from J, with 14 bases between. Looked up from germline, CDR1 is MNHEY and CDR2 is SMNVEV (reference sequence). The CDR3 is 14 residues long. CDR3 sequence reads: CASSQGTGSTEAFF. The CDR3 DNA reads TGTGCCAGCAGTCAGGGTACAGGTAGCACTGAAGCTTTCTTT.

Points on this clone: Other nucleotide sequences in the sample specify the same CDR3. The V gene is TRBV6-1, the J gene TRBJ1-5; D gene ambiguous. The CDR3 covers 14 residues. V dropped 7 bases and J dropped 1 base, with 11 bases sitting between them. Germline CDR1 MNHNS, CDR2 SASEGT. The CDR3 reads CASNPTGSNQPQHF. The DNA of the CDR3 is TGTGCCAGCAACCCGACGGGGAGCAATCAGCCCCAGCATTTT.

The chain couples TRBV4-1 to TRBJ2-3; 7 bases fit TRBD1. Losses at the gene ends were 3 bases for V and 4 bases for J; bases not matched to a gene: 7. Germline assignment: CDR1 MGHRA and CDR2 YSYEKL. The CDR3 is 15 residues long. This chain's CDR3 is CASSHKTGKADTQYF. CDR3 DNA sequence: TGCGCCAGCAGCCACAAGACAGGGAAGGCAGATACGCAGTATTTT.